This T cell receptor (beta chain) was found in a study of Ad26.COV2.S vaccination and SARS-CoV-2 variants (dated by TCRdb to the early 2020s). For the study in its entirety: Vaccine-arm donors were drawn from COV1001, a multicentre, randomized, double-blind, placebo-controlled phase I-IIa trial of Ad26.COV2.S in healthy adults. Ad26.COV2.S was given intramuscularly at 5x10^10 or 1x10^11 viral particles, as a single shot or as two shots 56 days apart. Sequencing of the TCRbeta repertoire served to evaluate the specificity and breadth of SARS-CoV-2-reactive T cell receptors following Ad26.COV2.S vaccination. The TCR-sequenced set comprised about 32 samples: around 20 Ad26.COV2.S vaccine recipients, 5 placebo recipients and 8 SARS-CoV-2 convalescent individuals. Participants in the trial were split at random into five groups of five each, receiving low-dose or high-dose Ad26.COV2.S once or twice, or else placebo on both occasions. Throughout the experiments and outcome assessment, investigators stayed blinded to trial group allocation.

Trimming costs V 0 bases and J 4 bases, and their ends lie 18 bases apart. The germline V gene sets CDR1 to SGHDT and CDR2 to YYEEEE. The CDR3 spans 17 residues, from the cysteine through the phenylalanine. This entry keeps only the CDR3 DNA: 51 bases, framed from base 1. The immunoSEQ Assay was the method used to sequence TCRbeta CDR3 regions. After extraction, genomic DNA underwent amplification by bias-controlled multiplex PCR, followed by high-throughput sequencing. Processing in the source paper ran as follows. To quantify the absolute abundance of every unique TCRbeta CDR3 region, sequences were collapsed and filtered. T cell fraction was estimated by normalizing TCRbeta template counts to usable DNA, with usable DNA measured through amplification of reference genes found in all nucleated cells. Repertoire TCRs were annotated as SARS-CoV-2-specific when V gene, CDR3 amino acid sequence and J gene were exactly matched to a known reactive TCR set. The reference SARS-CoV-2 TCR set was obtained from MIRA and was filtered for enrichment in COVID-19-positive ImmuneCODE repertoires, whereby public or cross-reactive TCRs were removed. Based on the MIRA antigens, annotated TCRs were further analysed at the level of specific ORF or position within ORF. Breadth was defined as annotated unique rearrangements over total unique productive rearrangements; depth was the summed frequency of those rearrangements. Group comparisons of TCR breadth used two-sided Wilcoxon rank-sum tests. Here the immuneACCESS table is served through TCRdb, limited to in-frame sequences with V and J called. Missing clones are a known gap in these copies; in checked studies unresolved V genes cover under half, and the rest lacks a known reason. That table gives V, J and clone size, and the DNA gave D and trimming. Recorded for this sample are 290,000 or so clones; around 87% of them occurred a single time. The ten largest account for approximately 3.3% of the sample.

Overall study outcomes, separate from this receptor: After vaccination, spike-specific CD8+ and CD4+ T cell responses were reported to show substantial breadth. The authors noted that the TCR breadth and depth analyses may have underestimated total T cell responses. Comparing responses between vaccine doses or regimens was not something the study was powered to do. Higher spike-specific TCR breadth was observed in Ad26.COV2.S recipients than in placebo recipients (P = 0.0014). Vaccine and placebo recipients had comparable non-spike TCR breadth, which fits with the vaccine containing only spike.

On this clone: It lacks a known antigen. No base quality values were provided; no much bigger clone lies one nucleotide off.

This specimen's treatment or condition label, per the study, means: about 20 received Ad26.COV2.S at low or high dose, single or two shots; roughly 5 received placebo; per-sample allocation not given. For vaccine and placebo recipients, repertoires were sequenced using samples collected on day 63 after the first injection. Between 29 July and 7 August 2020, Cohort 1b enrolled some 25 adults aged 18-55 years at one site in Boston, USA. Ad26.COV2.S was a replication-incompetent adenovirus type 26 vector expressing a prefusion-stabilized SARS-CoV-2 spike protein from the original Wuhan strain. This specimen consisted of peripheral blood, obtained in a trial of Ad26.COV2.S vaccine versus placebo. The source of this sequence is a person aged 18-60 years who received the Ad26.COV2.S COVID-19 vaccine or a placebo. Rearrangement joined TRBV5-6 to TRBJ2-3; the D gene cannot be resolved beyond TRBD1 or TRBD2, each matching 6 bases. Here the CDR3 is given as CASSLERVVGGPDTQYF. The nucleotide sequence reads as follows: TGTGCCAGCAGCTTGGAGCGGGTCGTGGGGGGCCCAGATACGCAGTATTTT.